This TCR beta chain appears in the sequencing data of a study of T cell repertoires in cytomegalovirus infection. The overall study: Public TCR beta signatures marked donors with CMV infection and the matching HLA. Findings and caveats of the study: There were carriers of CMV plus the relevant HLA, and cumulative public TCR beta family frequency identified them. HLA-C-restricted CMV clonotypes gave the most frequent clonotype in two of eight donors.

TCRdb re-called the reads with MiXCR, one entry per CDR3 protein. The sample shows some 280,000 distinct CDR3 sequences, around 13% of them seen only once. This clonotype was recorded a few times. The antigen remains unidentified. Between the trimmed V and J ends, which lost 5 bases and 3 bases, there was a span of 32 bases. The V gene's germline CDR1 is SQVTM and CDR2 ANQGSEA. This CDR3 spans 19 amino acids. Source material: PBMCs. The clonotype comes from a human donor in good health (CMV status not recorded). Some clones in this sample may be carry-over from other donors' samples. This rearrangement joins TRBV29-1 to TRBJ2-7; the D gene is possibly TRBD2 (6 bases). Here the CDR3 DNA reads TGCAGCGTTTCCTTAGTGGGGACTCAACCTGGGGTTGGCATCTACGAGCAGTACTTC. Its translation: CSVSLVGTQPGVGIYEQYF.